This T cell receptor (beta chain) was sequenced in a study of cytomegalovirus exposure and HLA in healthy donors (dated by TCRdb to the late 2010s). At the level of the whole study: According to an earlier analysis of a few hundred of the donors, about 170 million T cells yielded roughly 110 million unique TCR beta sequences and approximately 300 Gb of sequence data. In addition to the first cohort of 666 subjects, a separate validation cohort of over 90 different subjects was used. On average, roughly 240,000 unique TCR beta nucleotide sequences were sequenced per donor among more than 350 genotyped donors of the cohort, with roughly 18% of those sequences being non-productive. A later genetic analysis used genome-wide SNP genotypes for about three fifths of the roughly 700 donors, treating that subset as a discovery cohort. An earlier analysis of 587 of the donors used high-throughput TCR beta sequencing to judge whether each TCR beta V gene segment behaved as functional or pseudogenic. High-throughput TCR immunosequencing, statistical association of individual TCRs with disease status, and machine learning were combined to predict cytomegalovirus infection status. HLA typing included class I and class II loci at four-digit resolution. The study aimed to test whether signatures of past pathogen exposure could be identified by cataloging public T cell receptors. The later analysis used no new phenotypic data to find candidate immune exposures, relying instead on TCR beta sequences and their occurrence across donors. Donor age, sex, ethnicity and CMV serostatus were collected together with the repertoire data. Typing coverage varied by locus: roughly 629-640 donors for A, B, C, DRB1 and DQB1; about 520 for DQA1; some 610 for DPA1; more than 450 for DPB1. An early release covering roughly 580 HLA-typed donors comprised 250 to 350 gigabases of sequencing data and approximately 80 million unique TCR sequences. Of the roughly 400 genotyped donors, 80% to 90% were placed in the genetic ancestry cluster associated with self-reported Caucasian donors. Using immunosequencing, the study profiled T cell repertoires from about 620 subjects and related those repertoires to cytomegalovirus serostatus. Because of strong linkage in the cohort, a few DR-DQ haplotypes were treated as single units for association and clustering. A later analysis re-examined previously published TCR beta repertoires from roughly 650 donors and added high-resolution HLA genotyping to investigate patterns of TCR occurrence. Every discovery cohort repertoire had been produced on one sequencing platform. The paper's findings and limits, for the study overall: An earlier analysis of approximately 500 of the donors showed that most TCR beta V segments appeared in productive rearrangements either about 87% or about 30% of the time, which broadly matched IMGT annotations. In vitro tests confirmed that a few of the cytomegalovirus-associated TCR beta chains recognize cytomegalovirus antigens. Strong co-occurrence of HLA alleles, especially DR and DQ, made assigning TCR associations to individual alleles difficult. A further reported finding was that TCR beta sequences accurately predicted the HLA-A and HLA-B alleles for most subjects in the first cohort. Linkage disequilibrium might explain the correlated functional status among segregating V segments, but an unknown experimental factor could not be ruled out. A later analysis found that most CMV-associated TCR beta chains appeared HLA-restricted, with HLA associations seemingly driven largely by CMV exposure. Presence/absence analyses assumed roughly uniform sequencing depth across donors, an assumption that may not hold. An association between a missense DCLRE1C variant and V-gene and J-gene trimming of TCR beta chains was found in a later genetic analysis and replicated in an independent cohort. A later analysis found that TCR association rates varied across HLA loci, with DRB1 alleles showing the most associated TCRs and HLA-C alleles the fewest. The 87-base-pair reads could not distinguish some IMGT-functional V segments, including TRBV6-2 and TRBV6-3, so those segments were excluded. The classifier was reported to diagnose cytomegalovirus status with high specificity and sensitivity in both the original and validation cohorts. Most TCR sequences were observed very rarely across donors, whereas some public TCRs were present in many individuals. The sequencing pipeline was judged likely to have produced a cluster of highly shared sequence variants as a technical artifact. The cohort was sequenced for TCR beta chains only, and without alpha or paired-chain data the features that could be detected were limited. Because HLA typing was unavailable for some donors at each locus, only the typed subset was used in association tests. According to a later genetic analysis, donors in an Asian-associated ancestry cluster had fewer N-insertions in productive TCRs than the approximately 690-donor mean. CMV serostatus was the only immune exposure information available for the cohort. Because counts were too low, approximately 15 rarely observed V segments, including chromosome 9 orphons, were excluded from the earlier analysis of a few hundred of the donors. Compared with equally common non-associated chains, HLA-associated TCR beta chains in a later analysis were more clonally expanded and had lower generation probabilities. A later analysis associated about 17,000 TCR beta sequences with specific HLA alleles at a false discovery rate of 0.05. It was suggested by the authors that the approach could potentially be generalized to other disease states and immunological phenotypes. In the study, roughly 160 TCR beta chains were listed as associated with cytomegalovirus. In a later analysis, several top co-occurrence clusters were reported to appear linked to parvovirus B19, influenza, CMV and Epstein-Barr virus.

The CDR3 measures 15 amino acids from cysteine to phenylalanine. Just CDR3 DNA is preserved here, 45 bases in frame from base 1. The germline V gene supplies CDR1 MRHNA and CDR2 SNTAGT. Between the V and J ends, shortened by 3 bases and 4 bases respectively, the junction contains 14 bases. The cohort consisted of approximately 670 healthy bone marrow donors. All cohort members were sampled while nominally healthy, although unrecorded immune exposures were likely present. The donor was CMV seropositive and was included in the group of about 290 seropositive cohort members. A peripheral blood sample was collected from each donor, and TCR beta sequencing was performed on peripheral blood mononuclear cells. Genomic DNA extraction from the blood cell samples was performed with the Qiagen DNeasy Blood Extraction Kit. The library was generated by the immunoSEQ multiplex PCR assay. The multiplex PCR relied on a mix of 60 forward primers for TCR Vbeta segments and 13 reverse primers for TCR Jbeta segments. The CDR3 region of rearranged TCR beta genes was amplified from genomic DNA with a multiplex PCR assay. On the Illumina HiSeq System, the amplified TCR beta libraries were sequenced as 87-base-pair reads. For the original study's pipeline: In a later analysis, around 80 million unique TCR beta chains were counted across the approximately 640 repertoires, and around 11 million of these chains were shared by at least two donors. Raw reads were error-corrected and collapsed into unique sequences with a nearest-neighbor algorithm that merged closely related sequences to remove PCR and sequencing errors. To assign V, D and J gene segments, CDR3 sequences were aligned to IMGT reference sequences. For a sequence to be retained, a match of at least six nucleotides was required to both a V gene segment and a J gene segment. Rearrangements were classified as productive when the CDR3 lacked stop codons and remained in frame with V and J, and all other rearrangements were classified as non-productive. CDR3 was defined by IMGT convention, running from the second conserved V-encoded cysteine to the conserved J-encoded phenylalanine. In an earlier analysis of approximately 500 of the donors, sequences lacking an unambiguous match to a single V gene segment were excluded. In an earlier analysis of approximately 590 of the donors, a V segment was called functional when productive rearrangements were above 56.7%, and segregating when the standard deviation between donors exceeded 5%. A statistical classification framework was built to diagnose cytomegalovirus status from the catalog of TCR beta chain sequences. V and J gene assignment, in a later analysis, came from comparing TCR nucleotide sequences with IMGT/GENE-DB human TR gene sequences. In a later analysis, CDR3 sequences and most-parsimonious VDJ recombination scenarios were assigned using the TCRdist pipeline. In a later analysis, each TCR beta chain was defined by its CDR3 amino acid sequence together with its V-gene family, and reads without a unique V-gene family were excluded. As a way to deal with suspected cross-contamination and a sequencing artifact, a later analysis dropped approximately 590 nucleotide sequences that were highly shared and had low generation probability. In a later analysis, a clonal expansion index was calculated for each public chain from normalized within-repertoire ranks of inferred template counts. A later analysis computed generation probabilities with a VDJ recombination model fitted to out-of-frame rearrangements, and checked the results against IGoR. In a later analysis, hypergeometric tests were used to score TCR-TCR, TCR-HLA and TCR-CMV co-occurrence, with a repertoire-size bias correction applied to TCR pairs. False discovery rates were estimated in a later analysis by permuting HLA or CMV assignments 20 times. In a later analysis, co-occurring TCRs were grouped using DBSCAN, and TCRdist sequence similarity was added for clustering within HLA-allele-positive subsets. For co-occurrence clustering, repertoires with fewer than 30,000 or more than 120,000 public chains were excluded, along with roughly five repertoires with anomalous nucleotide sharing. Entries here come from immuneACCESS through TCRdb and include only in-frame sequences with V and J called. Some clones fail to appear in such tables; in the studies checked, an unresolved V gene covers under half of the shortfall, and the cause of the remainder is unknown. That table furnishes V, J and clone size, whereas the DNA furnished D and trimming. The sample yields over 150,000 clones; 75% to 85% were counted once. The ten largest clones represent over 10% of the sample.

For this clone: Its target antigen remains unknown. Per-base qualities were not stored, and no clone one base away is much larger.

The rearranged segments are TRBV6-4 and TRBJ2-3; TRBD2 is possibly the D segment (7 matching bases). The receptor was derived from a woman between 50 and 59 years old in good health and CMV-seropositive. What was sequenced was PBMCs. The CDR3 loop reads CASSEEGGIPDTQYF. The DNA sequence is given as TGTGCCAGCAGTGAGGAGGGGGGGATTCCAGATACGCAGTATTTT.